The source of this T cell receptor beta chain is a study of blood T cell repertoires in COVID-19. Profiled with immunoSEQ multiplex PCR; TCRdb holds only in-frame clones, not every one. The sample comprises tens of thousands of clones, about 90% of which are singletons, and more than 0.4% rests with the top ten. V shed 3 bases and J shed 2 bases, with 11 bases lying between them. Germline CDR1 and CDR2: SNHLY and FYNNEI. CDR3 length: 15 amino acids. The V and J genes are TRBV2 and TRBJ1-5; the D gene is possibly TRBD1 (5 bases). This clonotype was sampled from a man aged 50-59 years with COVID-19, enrolled during active disease. Material for sequencing was peripheral blood. In DNA, the CDR3 is TGTGCCAGCAGTGATATGCAGGGCGGCAATCAGCCCCAGCATTTT. This codes for CASSDMQGGNQPQHF.